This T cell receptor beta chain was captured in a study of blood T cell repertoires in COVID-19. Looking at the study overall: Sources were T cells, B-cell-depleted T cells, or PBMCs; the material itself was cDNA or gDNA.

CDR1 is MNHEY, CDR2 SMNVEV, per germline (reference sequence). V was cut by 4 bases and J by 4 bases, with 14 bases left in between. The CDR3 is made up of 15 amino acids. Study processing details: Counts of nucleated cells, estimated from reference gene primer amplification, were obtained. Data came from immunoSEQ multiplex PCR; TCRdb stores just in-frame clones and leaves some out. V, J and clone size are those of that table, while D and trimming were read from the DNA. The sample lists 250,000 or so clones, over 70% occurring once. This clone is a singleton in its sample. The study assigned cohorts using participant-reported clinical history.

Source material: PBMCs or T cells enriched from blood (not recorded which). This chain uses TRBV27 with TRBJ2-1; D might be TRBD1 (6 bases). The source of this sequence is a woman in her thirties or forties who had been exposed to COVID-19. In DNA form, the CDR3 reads TGTGCCAGCAGTTCGCAGGGGCCGCATTACAATGAGCAGTTCTTC. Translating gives CASSSQGPHYNEQFF.